This entry lists 26 T cell receptor beta chains sequenced from one sample in a study of shared clonotypes between healthy human individuals. The protocol was immunoSEQ multiplex PCR, while the TCRdb copy is restricted to in-frame clones and leaves out a portion. The sample gives about 380,000 clones, approximately 96% of which show up once; about 0.32% is in the top ten. Sequencing was carried out using memory CD8+ T cells sorted from blood. Subset in this sample: CD45RO+ cells pooled with CCR7-negative TemRA cells. These TCRs come from a man younger than 40 in good health.

The chain combines TRBV11-2 with TRBJ2-1, with 9 positions matching TRBD2. J lost 6 bases, V lost 4 bases, and 4 bases had no gene match. Germline V gives CDR1 SGHAT, CDR2 FQNNGV. The CDR3 has 14 residues. CDR3 sequence reads: CASSSSGIGNEQFF. The CDR3 DNA follows: TGTGCCAGCAGCTCTAGCGGGATCGGCAATGAGCAGTTCTTC.

V gene TRBV6-5 combines with J gene TRBJ2-7; 8 bases line up with TRBD2. The germline V gene has CDR1 MNHEY and CDR2 SVGAGI. There are 13 residues in the CDR3. V lost 9 bases, J lost 0 bases, and 4 bases stayed unmatched. The CDR3: CASSGGSSYEQYF. CDR3 DNA: TGTGCCAGTTCGGGGGGGAGCTCCTACGAGCAGTACTTC.

J is TRBJ2-5 and V is TRBV7-9; TRBD2 is a possible D gene (6 bases). Germline-derived CDR1 and CDR2 are SEHNR and FQNEAQ (reference sequence). V was trimmed by 3 bases and J by 5 bases, leaving 19 bases between them. This CDR3 comprises 16 residues. CDR3 protein: CASSLSSGGGSETQYF. DNA for the CDR3: TGTGCCAGCAGCTTGAGTTCCGGGGGAGGCTCGGAGACCCAGTACTTC.

CDR3 sequence: CASSRPSSGTYEQYF. In DNA, the CDR3 is TGCGCCAGCTCTCGACCCTCCAGCGGGACCTACGAGCAGTACTTC. The V call is TRBV10-1, the J call TRBJ2-7, with TRBD2 matching over 7 bases. The CDR3 covers 15 residues. After removal of 8 bases from V and 2 bases from J, the junction contained 12 bases not matched to a gene. Germline assignment: CDR1 WNHNN and CDR2 SYGVQD (reference sequence).

The chain combines TRBV28 with TRBJ2-5; TRBD2 matches at 11 bases. Germline assignment: CDR1 MDHEN and CDR2 SYDVKM. The CDR3 is made up of 16 amino acids. V shed 3 bases and J 5 bases; nucleotides not matched to a gene: 8. The CDR3 protein is CASSFLAGGSYETQYF. DNA of the CDR3: TGTGCCAGCAGTTTCCTAGCGGGAGGTTCATATGAGACCCAGTACTTC.

With regard to this clone: Within the sample, other DNA sequences also encode this same CDR3. V is TRBV5-1 and J is TRBJ2-7; the D gene is possibly TRBD1 (6 bases). Per germline, CDR1 SGHRS and CDR2 YFSETQ. The V end lost 4 bases, the J end lost 6 bases, and 8 bases lay between the germline ends. The CDR3 loop spans 11 amino acids. CDR3: CASSLQGEQYF. The CDR3 coding sequence is TGCGCCAGCAGCCTACAGGGCGAGCAGTACTTC.

The chain recombines TRBV10-2 with TRBJ2-6; 7 bases fit TRBD2. The CDR3 totals 18 residues. Trimming at V came to 3 bases and at J to 5 bases, leaving 13 bases not matched to a gene. Germline V gene lookup returns CDR1 WSHSY and CDR2 SAAADI. The CDR3 DNA sequence: TGCGCCAGCAGTGAAAGGTGGGGGGAGGGCCGACGGGCCAACGTCCTGACTTTC. Translation: CASSERWGEGRRANVLTF.

V and J are TRBV11-1 and TRBJ2-1, with D possibly TRBD2 on 5 matching bases. Per the germline V gene, CDR1 is SGHAT and CDR2 is FQDESV (reference sequence). V lost 2 bases, J lost 3 bases, and 8 bases lay in between. This CDR3 has 14 residues. CDR3 residues: CASSLHGDYNEQFF. The DNA for the CDR3 is TGTGCCAGCAGCTTACACGGGGACTACAATGAGCAGTTCTTC.

Details on this clone: The sample has other DNA sequences that encode this CDR3 too. The rearrangement uses TRBV10-3 and TRBJ2-6; D unclear. V lost 0 bases to trimming and J lost 1 base, with 4 bases between them. This CDR3 region has 15 residues. Germline CDR1 and CDR2: ENHRY and SYGVKD. In nucleotides, the CDR3 is TGTGCCATCAGTGAGTCGGGGTCTGGGGCCAACGTCCTGACTTTC. It encodes CAISESGSGANVLTF.

This chain connects TRBV30 to TRBJ2-7; D is unclear. This CDR3 region has 16 residues. The V gene lost 0 bases and the J gene lost 1 base, with 16 bases spanning the gap. Germline V gene lookup returns CDR1 GTSNPN and CDR2 SVGIG (reference sequence). As DNA, the CDR3 is TGTGCCTGGAGTGTTATGGCGAGACCCCCATCCTACGAGCAGTACTTC. It translates to CAWSVMARPPSYEQYF.

The chain joins TRBV5-1 to TRBJ2-3; tentative D call: TRBD2 (5 bases). Germline CDR1 and CDR2: SGHRS and YFSETQ. The CDR3 is 18 amino acids. V was shortened by 4 bases and J by 0 bases, with 21 bases between the two germline ends. This CDR3 reads CASSVLGSSLRSTDTQYF. As DNA, the CDR3 is TGCGCCAGCAGCGTGCTGGGATCTAGCCTTCGAAGCACAGATACGCAGTATTTT.

The chain recombines TRBV27 with TRBJ2-5; D not certain. The germline V and J ends were trimmed by 2 bases and 3 bases, with 10 bases remaining between them. Germline loops: CDR1 MNHEY, CDR2 SMNVEV (reference sequence). The CDR3 is 14 residues long. The CDR3: CASSLTAAKETQYF. The DNA of the CDR3 is TGTGCCAGCAGTTTAACGGCAGCAAAAGAGACCCAGTACTTC.

This chain links TRBV21-1 with TRBJ2-7; TRBD2 is the table's D call and was not checked against the DNA. TRBV21-1 is a known pseudogene. The CDR3 has 16 residues. Written as DNA, the CDR3 is TGTGCCAGCAGCGTCCGGACTAGCGGATTCTCCTACGAGCAGTACTTC. Its translation is CASSVRTSGFSYEQYF.

This clone was seen only once. The gene calls are TRBV28 and TRBJ1-3; 7 bases match TRBD1. The CDR3 extends over 16 amino acids. Germline V gene lookup returns CDR1 MDHEN and CDR2 SYDVKM. J was trimmed by 0 bases and V by 3 bases; bases with no gene match: 5. This CDR3 reads CASSLDRRSSGNTIYF. CDR3 nucleotide sequence: TGTGCCAGCAGTTTGGACAGGCGGAGCTCTGGAAACACCATATATTTT.

The chain employs TRBV5-1 and TRBJ2-7, with 10 positions matching TRBD2. V dropped 4 bases and J dropped 2; count of bases not matched to a gene: 12. Germline V gene data show CDR1 as SGHRS and CDR2 as YFSETQ. The CDR3 has 17 amino acids. CDR3 nucleotides: TGCGCCAGCAGCCACCGCTTGAGCGGGAGGGAAACCTACGAGCAGTACTTC. Translated, it gives CASSHRLSGRETYEQYF.

V usage is TRBV11-2 and J usage is TRBJ2-1, with 7 bases aligning to TRBD1. The V gene's germline CDR1 is SGHAT and CDR2 FQNNGV. The CDR3 sequence is 15 residues long. Trimming took 1 base from V and 5 from J; bases not matched to a gene: 5. CDR3 protein: CASSLAGQQHNEQFF. CDR3 sequence (DNA): TGTGCCAGCAGCTTAGCGGGACAGCAGCACAATGAGCAGTTCTTC.

The chain carries TRBV19 and TRBJ2-5, with 8 bases lining up with TRBD1. The junction had 13 bases not matched to a gene; V was cut back by 5 bases and J by 5 bases. The CDR3 is 16 residues long. From germline, CDR1 is LNHDA and CDR2 SQIVND (reference sequence). Here the CDR3 reads CASSDPGQDGGETQYF. In nucleotides, the CDR3 is TGTGCCAGTAGTGATCCGGGACAGGACGGCGGTGAGACCCAGTACTTC.

This chain connects TRBV9 to TRBJ2-3; D is perhaps TRBD2 (5 bases). V lost 1 base, J lost 0 bases, and 12 bases lay in between. This CDR3 comprises 16 residues. Germline V lookup: CDR1 SGDLS, CDR2 YYNGEE. This CDR3 reads CASSVTSGTSTDTQYF. Here the CDR3 DNA reads TGTGCCAGCAGCGTAACGAGCGGCACTAGCACAGATACGCAGTATTTT.

Of note for this clone: Other DNA sequences in the same sample also yield this CDR3. V and J are TRBV4-2 and TRBJ2-5; D call uncertain. The ends were cut back, 0 bases at V and 5 bases at J, with 1 base in the middle. This CDR3 comprises 11 residues. CDR1 and CDR2 from the germline V gene are LGHNA and YNFKEQ. The CDR3 DNA is TGTGCCAGCAGCCAAGAGGAGACCCAGTACTTC. Encoded protein: CASSQEETQYF.

The CDR3 reads CASSPSSGRAAEQYF. The CDR3 coding sequence is TGTGCCAGCTCACCATCGAGCGGGAGGGCCGCCGAGCAGTACTTC. The chain employs TRBV18 and TRBJ2-7; 10 bases line up with TRBD2. The CDR3 length is 15 residues. Germline V gene data show CDR1 as KGHSH and CDR2 as LQKENI. V lost 2 bases and J lost 6; bases outside the gene matches: 7.

This chain links TRBV7-9 with TRBJ2-3, with a tentative D call TRBD2 (5 bases). V shed 2 bases and J shed 6 bases, with 18 bases lying between them. In germline, CDR1 is SEHNR, CDR2 FQNEAQ (reference sequence). This CDR3 comprises 16 residues. This chain's CDR3 is CASSLLVPAVPDTQYF. For the CDR3, the DNA is TGTGCCAGCAGCTTATTGGTACCAGCGGTCCCCGATACGCAGTATTTT.

J is TRBJ2-1 and V is TRBV7-9, with 7 bases that match TRBD1. The CDR3 runs 16 residues. V trimming: 6 bases; J trimming: 0 bases; junction bases outside the gene matches: 8. Germline lookup yields CDR1 SEHNR and CDR2 FQNEAQ (reference sequence). This chain's CDR3 is CASRPKTGSSYNEQFF. CDR3 bases: TGTGCCAGCAGACCAAAGACAGGGAGCTCCTACAATGAGCAGTTCTTC.

The J gene is TRBJ2-1, the V gene TRBV5-6; D possibly uses TRBD1 or TRBD2 (6 bases each). CDR1 is SGHDT, CDR2 YYEEEE, per germline. The CDR3 contains 16 residues. Trimming removed 4 bases at V and 3 bases at J, with 17 bases between. The CDR3 DNA reads TGTGCCAGCAGCCCCCGGGGGCAGGTAGGCTACAATGAGCAGTTCTTC. Residues: CASSPRGQVGYNEQFF.

This chain connects TRBV10-1 to TRBJ2-1; no definite D call. Trimming pared 4 bases from V and 7 bases from J, leaving 8 bases between. Germline V lookup: CDR1 WNHNN, CDR2 SYGVQD (reference sequence). This CDR3 is built from 12 residues. This CDR3 reads CASSAIGNEQFF. CDR3 bases: TGCGCCAGCAGTGCTATAGGGAATGAGCAGTTCTTC.

This chain links TRBV29-1 with TRBJ2-3, with D hard to call. The CDR3 covers 11 residues. Trimming removed 3 bases at V and 2 bases at J, with 3 bases between. In germline, CDR1 is SQVTM, CDR2 ANQGSEA. The CDR3 nucleotides are TGCAGCGTTGAGCACACAGATACGCAGTATTTT. It translates to CSVEHTDTQYF.

V is TRBV2 and J is TRBJ1-3; D gene unclear. Germline V gene lookup returns CDR1 SNHLY and CDR2 FYNNEI. The length of the CDR3 is 14 residues. V was clipped by 3 bases and J by 0 bases, with 6 bases between them. CDR3 sequence: CASSDYTSGNTIYF. DNA of the CDR3: TGTGCCAGCAGTGATTACACCTCTGGAAACACCATATATTTT.